What follows describes a single T cell receptor beta chain. Its antigen is undetermined. The sample belongs to a study of cytomegalovirus exposure and HLA in healthy donors. Whole-study results and caveats: An apparent linkage of common viral pathogens to several of the most significant clusters emerged in a later analysis.

J was trimmed by 8 bases and V by 6 bases; bases with no gene match: 9. Germline V gives CDR1 LNHDA, CDR2 SQIVND (reference sequence). The length of the CDR3 is 15 residues. Researchers ran the PCR with 60 Vbeta and 13 Jbeta primers. Clones were sequenced by immunoSEQ multiplex PCR, and TCRdb holds only the in-frame ones, with some missing. This sample has around 69,000 clones, with about 71% found just once. This clonotype was obtained from a woman aged 50 to 60 in good health and CMV-seropositive. The rearrangement uses TRBV19 and TRBJ1-6; 8 bases line up with TRBD1. Sequencing input: PBMCs. The CDR3 is CASSTYRGADSPLHF. The CDR3 nucleotides read TGTGCCAGTAGCACATACAGGGGGGCTGATTCACCCCTCCACTTT.